The clone carrying this TCR delta chain occurred a few times. Its specificity is unknown. A read error likely explains why the TCRdb protein, taken from a much larger clone, differs from this DNA's translation at residue 12; the protein shown is translated from the DNA. Vgamma9/Vdelta2+ and Vdelta2-negative gammadelta T cells were flow-sorted from PBMC for bulk sequencing. TCRdb redid the clone calls on the multiplex PCR reads with CATT. The data show 93,000 or so delta-chain clones, with over 0.75% seen just once and just under 10% held by the top ten. The data were taken from a study of γδ T cells in repeated Plasmodium falciparum infection. Whole-study context: Malian children with intense seasonal malaria exposure were compared with matched Australian children. Sampling occurred at baseline, pre-infection for selected infections, and 21 days post-infection.

Study-wide points: Many TCRgamma sequences overlapped between individuals in stable Vgamma9/Vdelta2+ repertoires.

CDR1 and CDR2 from the germline V gene are TSWWSYY and QGS. The CDR3 is made up of 16 amino acids. The specimen sequenced was gamma-delta T cells from blood. This chain links TRDV1 with TRDJ1; D is ambiguous. TCRdb lists no J gene, so it was determined here by aligning the DNA to germline. The sequence was collected from a pool of human donors (malaria-infected and uninfected, not separated). CDR3 protein: CALAIRYKRSTNKLIF. The CDR3 DNA reads as TGTGCTCTCGCCATTAGGTATAAGCGATCCACCAATAAACTCATCTTT.